The T cell receptor beta chain under discussion was sequenced for a study of blood T cells in healthy people across ages. Germline V CDR1 and CDR2: MNHEY, SMNVEV (reference sequence). With 0 bases removed from V and 0 bases from J, the gap between germline ends came to 11 bases. This CDR3 has 17 residues. A sample-barcoded 5' primer and a J-beta primer mix were used in a second PCR of roughly 7 to 11 cycles. Via MiXCR, TCRdb re-called the 5' RACE reads, giving one row per CDR3 protein. This table has some 900,000 distinct CDR3 sequences, around 48% appearing once. The clonotype was recovered from a man between 25 and 39 years old in good health. The sequencing input was blood. The chain links TRBV27 to TRBJ2-2; D is ambiguous. The CDR3 spells CASSLSALPPNTGELFF. DNA for the CDR3: TGTGCCAGCAGTTTATCGGCCCTGCCCCCGAACACCGGGGAGCTGTTTTTT.